These 30 T cell receptor beta chains were sequenced from one sample in a study of control samples from healthy donors and cancer patients. Measured with immunoSEQ multiplex PCR; TCRdb has only the in-frame clones, and not every one. The sample has about 55,000 clones; approximately 95% are singletons. The source material was blood. The receptors were gathered from a woman between 18 and 29 years old in good health.

The V call is TRBV4-1, the J call TRBJ1-1; 10 bases are shared with TRBD1. Unmatched junction bases numbered 12, after V lost 4 bases and J lost 7 bases. The germline gives CDR1 MGHRA, CDR2 YSYEKL. CDR3 length: 16 residues. CDR3 amino acids: CASSRGQGGRTVEAFF. DNA of the CDR3: TGCGCCAGCAGCCGCGGACAGGGGGGACGAACGGTTGAAGCTTTCTTT.

The rearrangement joins TRBV30 to TRBJ1-5; no clear D. From germline, CDR1 is GTSNPN and CDR2 SVGIG (reference sequence). The CDR3 loop spans 13 amino acids. V dropped 2 bases and J dropped 2 bases, with 7 bases sitting between them. CDR3 in amino acids: CAWSPEGNQPQHF. In DNA, the CDR3 is TGTGCCTGGAGTCCGGAGGGCAATCAGCCCCAGCATTTT.

This clone appeared once. The gene calls are TRBV6-5 and TRBJ1-2; D remains ambiguous. Germline V gives CDR1 MNHEY, CDR2 SVGAGI. The V gene lost 2 bases and the J gene lost 8 bases, with 15 bases spanning the gap. This CDR3 spans 14 amino acids. As DNA, the CDR3 is TGTGCCAGCAGTTACGATCTTCGATCGGAAGGCTACACCTTC. Amino acid sequence: CASSYDLRSEGYTF.

The CDR3 is CASSASGGAYNEQFF. The CDR3 nucleotides are TGTGCCAGCAGCGCAAGCGGGGGGGCTTACAATGAGCAGTTCTTC. V usage is TRBV5-4 and J usage is TRBJ2-1; 10 bases map to TRBD2. Germline V gives CDR1 SGHNT, CDR2 YYREEE (reference sequence). This CDR3 contains 15 residues. V trimming: 4 bases; J trimming: 4 bases; junction bases outside the gene matches: 5.

The chain recombines TRBV4-2 with TRBJ1-4, with D hard to call. Trimming removed 0 bases from V and 8 bases from J, with 16 bases in between. The germline CDR1 and CDR2 sequences are LGHNA and YNFKEQ. The CDR3 is 16 residues long. DNA for the CDR3: TGTGCCAGCAGCCAAGAGGAGAAGGAAGGAGGGGAAAAACTGTTTTTT. Protein product: CASSQEEKEGGEKLFF.

This clone was counted once. The chain employs TRBV7-9 and TRBJ1-1; the D is unclear. This CDR3 comprises 14 residues. Germline CDR1 and CDR2: SEHNR and FQNEAQ (reference sequence). Trimming removed 2 bases at V and 3 bases at J, with 10 bases between. The CDR3 is CASSLLGRYTEAFF. As DNA, the CDR3 is TGTGCCAGCAGCTTACTTGGCCGGTACACTGAAGCTTTCTTT.

The CDR3 nucleotides are TGTGCCAGCAGCTTAGTAGGGGGACTAACCTTCTACAATGAGCAGTTCTTC. Its protein product is CASSLVGGLTFYNEQFF. The chain couples TRBV7-9 to TRBJ2-1; a possible D gene is TRBD2 (7 bases). CDR3 size: 17 residues. V lost 1 base to trimming and J lost 3 bases, with 16 bases between them. Germline CDR1 reads SEHNR; CDR2 reads FQNEAQ (reference sequence).

The rearrangement joins TRBV7-2 to TRBJ1-1; 7 bases match TRBD1. V shed 1 base and J 2 bases; nucleotides not matched to a gene: 7. This CDR3 spans 16 amino acids. The V gene's germline CDR1 is SGHTA and CDR2 FQGNSA. The CDR3 loop is CASSLGWAGGNTEAFF. CDR3 in DNA: TGTGCCAGCAGCTTAGGATGGGCAGGGGGAAACACTGAAGCTTTCTTT. The variable domain in full, completed from reference TRBV7-2 and TRBJ1-1, reads GAGVSQSPSNKVTEKGKDVELRCDPISGHTALYWYRQSLGQGLEFLIYFQGNSAPDKSGLPSDRFSAERTGGSVSTLTIQRTQQEDSAVYLCASSLGWAGGNTEAFFGQGTRLTVV.

The rearrangement uses TRBV3-1 (or the pseudogene TRBV3-2) and TRBJ1-6, with 9 bases matching TRBD1. V was pared by 6 bases and J by 13 bases, with 10 bases of the junction left unmatched. The CDR3 contains 14 residues. The germline V gene encodes CDR1 LGHDT and CDR2 YNNKEL (reference sequence). The CDR3: CASSAGTGLVPLHF. The CDR3, as DNA: TGTGCCAGCAGTGCCGGGACAGGGCTCGTCCCCCTCCACTTT.

This chain connects TRBV4-3 to TRBJ1-6; D ambiguous. The germline V and J ends were trimmed by 0 bases and 9 bases, with 9 bases remaining between them. The germline gives CDR1 LGHNA, CDR2 YSLEER. This CDR3 is 14 amino acids long. The CDR3 nucleotides read TGCGCCAGCAGCCAAGATCGAGAATCTTCACCCCTCCACTTT. Protein product: CASSQDRESSPLHF.

With regard to this clone: Other DNA sequences in the sample encode the same CDR3. V usage is TRBV30 and J usage is TRBJ1-5; D is unclear. The V gene lost 0 bases and the J gene lost 0 bases, with 3 bases spanning the gap. The germline V gene has CDR1 GTSNPN and CDR2 SVGIG (reference sequence). The CDR3 runs 13 residues. The CDR3 DNA reads TGTGCCTGGAGTGTAGATAGCAATCAGCCCCAGCATTTT. It specifies CAWSVDSNQPQHF. Based on the CDR3 plus reference TRBV30 and TRBJ1-5, the full variable domain is SQTIHQWPATLVQPVGSPLSLECTVEGTSNPNLYWYRQAAGRGLQLLFYSVGIGQISSEVPQNLSASRPQDRQFILSSKKLLLSDSGFYLCAWSVDSNQPQHFGDGTRLSIL.

The V call is TRBV6-6, the J call TRBJ2-7, with D tentatively TRBD2 (7 bases). Germline CDR1 and CDR2: MNHNY and SVGAGI (reference sequence). The CDR3 runs 13 residues. V gave up 5 bases and J gave up 1 base, with 9 bases separating them. DNA for the CDR3: TGTGCCAGCAGTAGGGGGGGGTCCTACGAGCAGTACTTC. It codes for CASSRGGSYEQYF.

The CDR3 DNA sequence: TGTGCCTGGAGTTTTCTCTATGGCTACACCTTC. Translating it yields CAWSFLYGYTF. V is TRBV30 and J is TRBJ1-2; D uncertain. This CDR3 is 11 amino acids long. Germline V lookup: CDR1 GTSNPN, CDR2 SVGIG (reference sequence). Trimming left V 2 bases short and J 4 bases short, with 5 bases between. Full variable domain (rest looked up from reference TRBV30 and TRBJ1-2): SQTIHQWPATLVQPVGSPLSLECTVEGTSNPNLYWYRQAAGRGLQLLFYSVGIGQISSEVPQNLSASRPQDRQFILSSKKLLLSDSGFYLCAWSFLYGYTFGSGTRLTVV.

In its sample, this clone was seen a few times. V and J are TRBV6-5 and TRBJ2-3; D possibly corresponds to TRBD2 (7 bases). Germline V CDR1 and CDR2: MNHEY, SVGAGI. The CDR3 loop spans 15 amino acids. The V end lost 6 bases, the J end lost 3 bases, and 16 bases lay between the germline ends. CDR3 in amino acids: CASRSGTFDTDTQYF. The CDR3 bases are TGTGCCAGCAGGAGCGGGACATTTGATACAGATACGCAGTATTTT.

This rearrangement joins TRBV11-2 to TRBJ2-5; 9 bases agree with TRBD1. The length of the CDR3 is 16 residues. The junction had 12 bases not matched to a gene; V was cut back by 5 bases and J by 5 bases. Germline assignment: CDR1 SGHAT and CDR2 FQNNGV. CDR3 bases: TGTGCCAGCAGCGCGCCGGGACAGGGCTTGGTGGAGACCCAGTACTTC. This codes for CASSAPGQGLVETQYF.

A remark on this clone: Germline is not matched at one junction end, which may reflect a read error. The chain employs TRBV11-2 and TRBJ1-2; a possible D gene is TRBD1 (6 bases). Germline CDR1 reads SGHAT; CDR2 reads FQNNGV. The CDR3 length is 16 residues. The CDR3 bases are TGTGCCAGCAGCTCAATCTCCAGGGGATCGAACTCTGGCTACACCTTC. Encoded protein: CASSSISRGSNSGYTF.

This chain links TRBV7-8 with TRBJ1-1; D uncertain. The V gene lost 0 bases and the J gene lost 5 bases, with 7 bases spanning the gap. Germline values: CDR1 SGHVS, CDR2 FQNEAQ. This CDR3 is 13 amino acids long. The DNA for the CDR3 is TGTGCCAGCAGCTTAGCAGGGCCTACTGAAGCTTTCTTT. This gives the protein CASSLAGPTEAFF.

In its sample, this clone was seen once. V is TRBV19 and J is TRBJ2-1, with 9 bases that match TRBD1. With V trimmed by 5 bases and J by 4 bases, 3 bases remained unmatched. Germline-derived CDR1 and CDR2 are LNHDA and SQIVND (reference sequence). The CDR3 spans 14 residues. As DNA, the CDR3 is TGTGCCAGTAGTCCCGGGACAGGGTACAATGAGCAGTTCTTC. Its protein is CASSPGTGYNEQFF. Full variable domain (outside the CDR3, taken from reference TRBV19 and TRBJ2-1): DGGITQSPKYLFRKEGQNVTLSCEQNLNHDAMYWYRQDPGQGLRLIYYSQIVNDFQKGDIAEGYSVSREKKESFPLTVTSAQKNPTAFYLCASSPGTGYNEQFFGPGTRLTVL.

The chain uses TRBV7-2 and TRBJ1-1; tentatively, D is TRBD1 (6 bases). Germline CDR1 and CDR2: SGHTA and FQGNSA. V was cut by 5 bases and J by 5 bases, with 15 bases left in between. This CDR3 has 14 amino acids. The CDR3 sequence: CASSQQGRRTEAFF. For the CDR3, the DNA is TGTGCCAGCAGCCAACAGGGACGAAGGACTGAAGCTTTCTTT.

This chain links TRBV24-1 with TRBJ2-5, with TRBD1 identical over 8 bases. Germline values: CDR1 KGHDR, CDR2 SFDVKD. Losses at the gene ends were 5 bases for V and 1 base for J; bases not matched to a gene: 5. This CDR3 comprises 15 residues. This CDR3 reads CATSGAGGSQETQYF. The CDR3 region has the DNA TGTGCCACCAGTGGGGCAGGGGGCTCCCAAGAGACCCAGTACTTC.

The chain is built from TRBV28 and TRBJ1-5; a weak D match, TRBD1 (5 bases). CDR3 size: 15 residues. The V end lost 5 bases, the J end lost 7 bases, and 18 bases lay between the germline ends. The germline V gene encodes CDR1 MDHEN and CDR2 SYDVKM. The CDR3 nucleotides read TGTGCCAGCAGTCCCCCCCCAGGGAGCAGCCAGCCCCAGCATTTT. This codes for CASSPPPGSSQPQHF.

This sequence joins TRBV29-1 and TRBJ2-2; D remains ambiguous. The CDR3 is made up of 12 amino acids. Germline loops: CDR1 SQVTM, CDR2 ANQGSEA. V was clipped by 6 bases and J by 0 bases, with 5 bases between them. The CDR3 DNA follows: TGCAGCGTCGTAGCGAACACCGGGGAGCTGTTTTTT. This translates into CSVVANTGELFF.

V is TRBV18 and J is TRBJ1-1; the match to TRBD1 covers 9 bases. V was pared by 4 bases and J by 3 bases, with 3 bases of the junction left unmatched. Per germline, CDR1 KGHSH and CDR2 LQKENI. The CDR3 runs to 14 residues. CDR3 loop: CASSLQGADTEAFF. In DNA, the CDR3 is TGTGCCAGCTCACTACAGGGGGCGGACACTGAAGCTTTCTTT.

The chain uses TRBV6-4 and TRBJ1-2; tentative D call: TRBD1 (5 bases). Germline V gene data show CDR1 as MRHNA and CDR2 as SNTAGT. The CDR3 loop spans 13 amino acids. V dropped 0 bases and J dropped 7 bases, with 9 bases sitting between them. The CDR3 nucleotides read TGTGCCAGCAGTGACTCCGGGACTGGTGGCTACACCTTC. Protein product: CASSDSGTGGYTF.

The V gene is TRBV19, the J gene TRBJ2-5; 9 bases are shared with TRBD2. J lost 1 base, V lost 2 bases, and 5 bases had no gene match. This CDR3 region has 16 residues. The germline gives CDR1 LNHDA, CDR2 SQIVND (reference sequence). The CDR3 sequence is CASSIISGSPQETQYF. CDR3 coding DNA: TGTGCCAGTAGTATAATTAGCGGGAGCCCCCAAGAGACCCAGTACTTC.

For the CDR3, the DNA is TGTGCCAGCAGCCCCAGCGGCTACTCCTACAATGAGCAGTTCTTC. As protein: CASSPSGYSYNEQFF. The V call is TRBV11-3, the J call TRBJ2-1; TRBD2 is a possible D gene (5 bases). The CDR3 totals 15 residues. Germline V lookup: CDR1 SGHNT, CDR2 YENEEA. V was trimmed by 5 bases and J by 0 bases, leaving 11 bases between them. Drawing the rest from reference TRBV11-3 and TRBJ2-1, the complete variable domain is EAGVVQSPRYKIIEKKQPVAFWCNPISGHNTLYWYLQNLGQGPELLIRYENEEAVDDSQLPKDRFSAERLKGVDSTLKIQPAELGDSAVYLCASSPSGYSYNEQFFGPGTRLTVL.

The chain's CDR3 is CASGRVRTEAFF. CDR3 bases: TGTGCCAGCGGTCGGGTTAGGACTGAAGCTTTCTTT. The rearrangement joins TRBV28 to TRBJ1-1; D not certain. CDR1 is MDHEN, CDR2 SYDVKM, per germline. The CDR3 runs to 12 residues. V was pared by 8 bases and J by 5 bases, with 12 bases between.

The chain carries TRBV11-2 and TRBJ1-1; no definite D call. V lost 3 bases and J lost 0, with 11 bases in between. Looked up from germline, CDR1 is SGHAT and CDR2 is FQNNGV. The CDR3 runs to 15 residues. CDR3 DNA: TGTGCCAGCAGCTTCCCCGCAGGCATGAACACTGAAGCTTTCTTT. This codes for CASSFPAGMNTEAFF.

This clone showed up just a few times. This chain uses TRBV6-5 with TRBJ2-7; D is possibly TRBD2 (6 bases). The V gene's germline CDR1 is MNHEY and CDR2 SVGAGI. V was trimmed by 0 bases and J by 3 bases, leaving 12 bases between them. The CDR3 is 15 amino acids. The CDR3 DNA is TGTGCCAGCAGTTACTCGGGGGAGGCGGGCTACGAGCAGTACTTC. Protein sequence: CASSYSGEAGYEQYF.

The chain combines TRBV6-5 with TRBJ2-3; 13 nucleotides match TRBD2. The CDR3 spans 15 residues. After removal of 8 bases from V and 4 bases from J, the junction contained 6 bases not matched to a gene. Looked up from germline, CDR1 is MNHEY and CDR2 is SVGAGI. The CDR3 protein is CASAGLAGDADTQYF. CDR3 bases: TGTGCCAGCGCCGGACTAGCGGGGGACGCAGATACGCAGTATTTT.